Below, 27 T cell receptor beta chains from the same sample are listed, as sequenced in a study of shared clonotypes between healthy human individuals (dated by TCRdb to about 2020). Libraries were made using the immunoSEQ multiplex PCR assay. As stored in TCRdb, this immuneACCESS dataset retains in-frame rearrangements with V and J assigned. A fraction of the clones does not appear; measured against another copy, unresolved V genes explain less than half of the discrepancy, and the remainder lacks a known reason. This sample gives 2,100,000 or so clones in total; approximately 96% of them show up just once. 0.1% to 0.15% of the sample belongs to the ten largest clones. Sequenced: naive CD4+ T cells sorted from blood. What this sample's cell subset or site label stands for: CD45RA+ positively selected. These receptors originate from a man between 18 and 35 years old in good health.

V and J are TRBV7-8 and TRBJ2-7; 7 bases map to TRBD2. The length of the CDR3 is 16 residues. CDR1 is SGHVS, CDR2 FQNEAQ, per germline. J was trimmed by 2 bases and V by 0 bases; bases with no gene match: 7. In DNA form, the CDR3 reads TGTGCCAGCAGCTTAGCGGGCAGCGGGACCACCTACGAGCAGTACTTC. Translation gives CASSLAGSGTTYEQYF.

The chain carries TRBV5-1 and TRBJ1-5; D might be TRBD1 (6 bases). The CDR3 contains 15 residues. CDR1 and CDR2 (germline): SGHRS, YFSETQ. Between the trimmed V and J ends, which lost 1 base and 8 bases, there was a span of 16 bases. The CDR3 DNA follows: TGCGCCAGCAGCTTGTTTGAAGGGGGGCATGAGCCCCAGCATTTT. This translates into CASSLFEGGHEPQHF.

The chain has TRBV19 and TRBJ1-6, with 9 bases matching TRBD1. The trim removed 5 bases at V and 5 bases at J, leaving 7 bases unmatched. There are 16 residues in the CDR3. CDR1 is LNHDA and CDR2 is SQIVND in the germline V gene (reference sequence). CDR3 DNA sequence: TGTGCCAGTAGTGCCCGGACAGGGGAAAATAATTCACCCCTCCACTTT. Translated, it gives CASSARTGENNSPLHF.

This chain links TRBV4-1 with TRBJ2-1; no definite D call. The V end lost 0 bases, the J end lost 4 bases, and 4 bases lay between the germline ends. The germline gives CDR1 MGHRA, CDR2 YSYEKL. The CDR3 consists of 13 residues. The CDR3 DNA is TGCGCCAGCAGCCAAGATCTATACAATGAGCAGTTCTTC. Amino acid sequence: CASSQDLYNEQFF.

The CDR3 reads CASSESGDYLSYEQYF. DNA for the CDR3: TGCGCCAGCAGTGAGTCCGGGGACTACCTCTCCTACGAGCAGTACTTC. The chain couples TRBV10-1 to TRBJ2-7; 7 bases align to TRBD2. Per the germline V gene, CDR1 is WNHNN and CDR2 is SYGVQD (reference sequence). CDR3 length equals 16 residues. V shed 0 bases and J 0 bases; nucleotides not matched to a gene: 5.

V and J are TRBV7-2 and TRBJ2-5; 8 positions match TRBD2. The CDR3 spans 16 residues. With V trimmed by 1 base and J by 2 bases, 6 bases remained unmatched. Germline V lookup: CDR1 SGHTA, CDR2 FQGNSA. CDR3 amino acids: CASSLVPRGGQETQYF. CDR3 DNA sequence: TGTGCCAGCAGCTTAGTCCCCCGGGGGGGTCAAGAGACCCAGTACTTC.

This clone was observed a few times. Other DNA sequences in this specimen translate into the identical CDR3. V is TRBV5-1 and J is TRBJ1-1, with a tentative D call TRBD1 (6 bases). Germline V gene data show CDR1 as SGHRS and CDR2 as YFSETQ. V lost 0 bases and J 2 bases, leaving 8 bases between the germline ends. The CDR3 consists of 14 residues. CDR3 in amino acids: CASSLGQVNTEAFF. CDR3 sequence (DNA): TGCGCCAGCAGCTTGGGACAGGTTAACACTGAAGCTTTCTTT.

J is TRBJ2-7 and V is TRBV28, with D perhaps being TRBD1 or TRBD2 (5 bases each). With 5 bases removed from V and 5 bases from J, the gap between germline ends came to 22 bases. The CDR3 is made up of 16 amino acids. The V gene's germline CDR1 is MDHEN and CDR2 SYDVKM. CDR3 protein: CASSTPGSRERHEQYF. The DNA of the CDR3 is TGTGCCAGCAGTACCCCCGGCAGCAGGGAGCGCCACGAGCAGTACTTC. The variable domain in full, completed from reference TRBV28 and TRBJ2-7, reads DVKVTQSSRYLVKRTGEKVFLECVQDMDHENMFWYRQDPGLGLRLIYFSYDVKMKEKGDIPEGYSVSREKKERFSLILESASTNQTSMYLCASSTPGSRERHEQYFGPGTRLTVT.

The chain employs TRBV5-1 and TRBJ1-2, with 9 bases fitting TRBD1. This CDR3 region has 16 residues. Per the germline V gene, CDR1 is SGHRS and CDR2 is YFSETQ. V shed 4 bases, J shed 3 bases, and the junction held 10 bases outside the gene matches. The CDR3 loop is CASSPSPGTGYYGYTF. CDR3 bases: TGCGCCAGCAGCCCAAGTCCCGGGACAGGGTACTATGGCTACACCTTC.

This chain connects TRBV9 to TRBJ1-3, with D perhaps TRBD1 (5 bases). V was pared by 0 bases and J by 4 bases, with 17 bases between. CDR3 length: 17 residues. The germline gives CDR1 SGDLS, CDR2 YYNGEE. The CDR3 here is CASSVALQGTTGNTIYF. As DNA, the CDR3 is TGTGCCAGCAGCGTAGCTCTTCAGGGAACAACCGGAAACACCATATATTTT.

J is TRBJ2-1 and V is TRBV2; a possible D gene is TRBD1 (6 bases). The CDR3 consists of 14 residues. Germline lookup yields CDR1 SNHLY and CDR2 FYNNEI. Deletions cut 6 bases from V and 8 bases from J, with 17 bases between. CDR3 nucleotides: TGTGCCAGCAGCGTAGACAGGCTGAGGGATGAGCAGTTCTTC. Protein product: CASSVDRLRDEQFF.

The chain is built from TRBV5-8 and TRBJ1-5; 8 positions match TRBD1. This CDR3 contains 15 residues. Unmatched junction bases numbered 7, after V lost 2 bases and J lost 6 bases. Germline V gene lookup returns CDR1 SGHTS and CDR2 YDEGEE. The CDR3 reads CASSFRQGQVQPQHF. Written as DNA, the CDR3 is TGTGCCAGCAGCTTTCGACAGGGGCAAGTTCAGCCCCAGCATTTT.

The genes are TRBV2 and TRBJ1-2; D is uncertain. This CDR3 contains 14 residues. Per the germline V gene, CDR1 is SNHLY and CDR2 is FYNNEI. Trimming shortened V by 2 bases and J by 3 bases, and 10 bases separated the two germline ends. The CDR3 spells CASSEMGIDYGYTF. CDR3 bases: TGTGCCAGCAGTGAAATGGGGATTGACTATGGCTACACCTTC.

The chain carries TRBV6-1 and TRBJ1-2, with a tentative D call TRBD1 (6 bases). The germline gives CDR1 MNHNS, CDR2 SASEGT. The CDR3 totals 13 residues. V lost 2 bases, J lost 8 bases, and 12 bases lay in between. Here the CDR3 DNA reads TGTGCCAGCAGTGAATATCAGGGGCTCGGCTACACCTTC. Protein sequence: CASSEYQGLGYTF.

V is TRBV11-2 and J is TRBJ2-1; the D gene is possibly TRBD1 (6 bases). Trimming took off 2 bases at V and 10 bases at J, with 9 bases between the two ends. The CDR3 is 12 residues long. CDR1 is SGHAT, CDR2 FQNNGV, per germline. The CDR3 DNA is TGTGCCAGCAGCTTAACAGGGACGGAGCAGTTCTTC. It yields the protein CASSLTGTEQFF.

This clone was recorded a few times. Other nucleotide sequences from this sample produce the same CDR3. The V and J genes are TRBV18 and TRBJ2-5; no clear D. Trimming stripped 2 bases from V and 2 bases from J, with 3 bases between. CDR3 length: 12 residues. Germline assignment: CDR1 KGHSH and CDR2 LQKENI. The CDR3 DNA reads as TGTGCCAGCTCACCAGCTCAAGAGACCCAGTACTTC. Encoded protein: CASSPAQETQYF.

In DNA, the CDR3 is TGTGCCAGCAGTCAGGGGGCACTTTTAACCGGCTACACCTTC. This sequence encodes CASSQGALLTGYTF. The chain is built from TRBV2 and TRBJ1-2; 8 bases fit TRBD1. CDR1 and CDR2 (germline): SNHLY, FYNNEI. This CDR3 has 14 residues. V was pared by 5 bases and J by 8 bases, with 10 bases of the junction left unmatched.

This clone was detected once. The chain joins TRBV4-3 to TRBJ2-2; tentatively, D is TRBD1 (5 bases). V was cut by 5 bases and J by 0 bases, with 10 bases left in between. CDR1 and CDR2 (germline): LGHNA, YSLEER. There are 15 residues in the CDR3. Here the CDR3 DNA reads TGCGCCAGCAGCAAGGAGACAGCGAACACCGGGGAGCTGTTTTTT. As protein: CASSKETANTGELFF.

Only one count was recorded for this clone. CDR3 loop: CASGLFSGQVIYEQYF. For the CDR3, the DNA is TGTGCTAGTGGCCTCTTCTCGGGACAGGTGATATACGAGCAGTACTTC. V gene TRBV12-5 combines with J gene TRBJ2-7; TRBD1 aligns across 8 bases. CDR3 size: 16 residues. J gave up 4 bases and V 6 bases, and 14 bases lay outside the gene matches. Germline values: CDR1 LGHNT, CDR2 FRNRAP.

This clone was seen once. J is TRBJ2-2 and V is TRBV9; 12 bases are shared with TRBD2. The CDR3 covers 15 residues. V shed 2 bases and J 7 bases; nucleotides not matched to a gene: 3. CDR1 SGDLS and CDR2 YYNGEE come from the germline V gene. This chain's CDR3 is CASSVTSGSFGELFF. CDR3 DNA: TGTGCCAGCAGCGTGACTAGCGGGAGTTTCGGGGAGCTGTTTTTT.

To note about this clone: Other DNA sequences in this specimen translate into the identical CDR3. The chain uses TRBV5-4 and TRBJ1-5; TRBD1 aligns across 10 bases. With V trimmed by 3 bases and J by 7 bases, 1 base remained unmatched. The CDR3 is made up of 13 amino acids. Per germline, CDR1 SGHNT and CDR2 YYREEE (reference sequence). The CDR3 coding sequence is TGTGCCAGCAGCTCGGACAGGGGGCAGCCCCAGCATTTT. It codes for CASSSDRGQPQHF.

The chain employs TRBV27 and TRBJ1-6; D remains unclear. V gave up 2 bases and J gave up 4 bases, with 6 bases separating them. The length of the CDR3 is 14 residues. Germline V gene sequence: CDR1 MNHEY, CDR2 SMNVEV (reference sequence). The CDR3 DNA sequence: TGTGCCAGCAGTTTAGGACGGTATAATTCACCCCTCCACTTT. Amino acid sequence: CASSLGRYNSPLHF.

The chain joins TRBV5-1 to TRBJ2-3; either TRBD1 or TRBD2 may fit D (6 bases each). From germline, CDR1 is SGHRS and CDR2 YFSETQ. The CDR3 runs 17 residues. Trimming pared 0 bases from V and 6 bases from J, leaving 20 bases between. The CDR3 nucleotides are TGCGCCAGCAGCTTGGGTTGGGGGCGCGGGGACCAGGATACGCAGTATTTT. Protein: CASSLGWGRGDQDTQYF.

This chain joins TRBV18 and TRBJ2-2; D is unresolved. Germline CDR1 and CDR2: KGHSH and LQKENI. CDR3 length equals 16 residues. V dropped 2 bases and J dropped 0 bases, with 10 bases sitting between them. This CDR3 is CASSPMAPANTGELFF. CDR3 sequence (DNA): TGTGCCAGCTCACCAATGGCGCCGGCGAACACCGGGGAGCTGTTTTTT. Drawing the rest from reference TRBV18 and TRBJ2-2, the complete variable domain is NAGVMQNPRHLVRRRGQEARLRCSPMKGHSHVYWYRQLPEEGLKFMVYLQKENIIDESGMPKERFSAEFPKEGPSILRIQQVVRGDSAAYFCASSPMAPANTGELFFGEGSRLTVL.

The rearrangement links TRBV25-1 to TRBJ1-4; 7 bases map to TRBD1. The CDR3 covers 14 residues. Germline V CDR1 and CDR2: MGHDK, SYGVNS. Trimming removed 3 bases from V and 4 bases from J; junction bases left unmatched: 2. CDR3 nucleotide sequence: TGTGCCAGCAGTGATCACAGGGGTAATGAAAAACTGTTTTTT. Its protein is CASSDHRGNEKLFF.

Turning to this clone: In the same sample, other DNA sequences code for this CDR3. V and J are TRBV5-1 and TRBJ1-3, with D possibly being TRBD1 (6 bases). The CDR3 has 14 amino acids. From germline, CDR1 is SGHRS and CDR2 YFSETQ. V was trimmed by 4 bases and J by 3 bases, leaving 11 bases between them. CDR3 in DNA: TGCGCCAGCAGCACGGGACACGGTGGAAACACCATATATTTT. Protein: CASSTGHGGNTIYF.

The chain employs TRBV15 and TRBJ1-5; D possibly corresponds to TRBD1 (5 bases). V was clipped by 0 bases and J by 4 bases, with 10 bases between them. Germline assignment: CDR1 LNHNV and CDR2 YYDKDF (reference sequence). This CDR3 has 15 amino acids. CDR3 nucleotides: TGTGCCACCAGCAGAGATATGGCAGGGAATCAGCCCCAGCATTTT. It specifies CATSRDMAGNQPQHF.